This entry concerns a single TCR beta chain. The length of the CDR3 is 14 residues. The germline CDR1 and CDR2 sequences are SGHRS and YFSETQ. J gave up 3 bases and V 4 bases, and 2 bases lay outside the gene matches. In the authors' methods: Reference gene primers were amplified, and this amplification served to estimate nucleated cell counts. Generated by immunoSEQ multiplex PCR, the TCRdb table keeps only in-frame clones and is missing some. Clone size and the V and J calls come from that table; the DNA yielded D and trimming. The sample holds roughly 95,000 clones, around 81% seen once. The data derive from a study of blood T cell repertoires in COVID-19. Study information: Specimens from acute and convalescent COVID-19 originated in the United States, Italy and Spain. The analysed material was cDNA or gDNA that came from T cells, B-cell-depleted T cells, or PBMCs.

Sequences were obtained from peripheral blood. The receptor was derived from a man between 60 and 70 years old with acute or convalescent COVID-19. V and J are TRBV5-1 and TRBJ1-4, with 8 bases identical to TRBD1. CDR3 region: CASSPQGANEKLFF. CDR3 coding DNA: TGCGCCAGCAGCCCACAGGGGGCTAATGAAAAACTGTTTTTT.